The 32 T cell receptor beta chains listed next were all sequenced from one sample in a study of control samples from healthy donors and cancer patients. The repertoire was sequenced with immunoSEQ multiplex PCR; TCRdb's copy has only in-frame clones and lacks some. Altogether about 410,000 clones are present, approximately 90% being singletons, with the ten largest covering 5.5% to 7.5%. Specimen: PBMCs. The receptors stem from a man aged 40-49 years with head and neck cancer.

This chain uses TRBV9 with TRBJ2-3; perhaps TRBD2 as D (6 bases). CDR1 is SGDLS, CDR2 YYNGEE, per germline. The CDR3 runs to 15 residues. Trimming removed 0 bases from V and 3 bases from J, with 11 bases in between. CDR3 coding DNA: TGTGCCAGCAGCGTAGTGGAGGGGCGGACAGATACGCAGTATTTT. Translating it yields CASSVVEGRTDTQYF.

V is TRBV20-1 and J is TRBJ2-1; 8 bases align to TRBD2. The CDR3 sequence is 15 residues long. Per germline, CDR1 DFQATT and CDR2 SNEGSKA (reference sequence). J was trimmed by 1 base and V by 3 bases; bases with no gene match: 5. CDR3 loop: CSASPTSGSYNEQFF. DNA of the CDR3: TGCAGTGCTAGTCCCACTAGCGGATCCTACAATGAGCAGTTCTTC.

CDR3 in amino acids: CASSQQLAGGVNEQFF. CDR3 in DNA: TGTGCCAGCAGCCAGCAACTAGCGGGGGGGGTTAATGAGCAGTTCTTC. The J gene is TRBJ2-1, the V gene TRBV4-2; 13 positions match TRBD2. Germline loops: CDR1 LGHNA, CDR2 YNFKEQ. This CDR3 comprises 16 residues. Germline trimming cut 3 bases from V and 7 bases from J; bases unmatched to any gene: 6.

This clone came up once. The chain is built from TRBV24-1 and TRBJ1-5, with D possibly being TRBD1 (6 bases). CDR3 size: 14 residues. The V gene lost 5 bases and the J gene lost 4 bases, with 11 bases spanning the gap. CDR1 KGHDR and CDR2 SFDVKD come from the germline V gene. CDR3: CATSAGTPNQPQHF. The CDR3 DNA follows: TGTGCCACCAGTGCCGGGACACCGAATCAGCCCCAGCATTTT.

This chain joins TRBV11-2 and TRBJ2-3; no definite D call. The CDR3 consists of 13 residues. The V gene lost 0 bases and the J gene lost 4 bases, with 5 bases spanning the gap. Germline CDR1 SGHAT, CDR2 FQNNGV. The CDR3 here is CASSLDPADTQYF. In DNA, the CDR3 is TGTGCCAGCAGCTTAGACCCGGCAGATACGCAGTATTTT.

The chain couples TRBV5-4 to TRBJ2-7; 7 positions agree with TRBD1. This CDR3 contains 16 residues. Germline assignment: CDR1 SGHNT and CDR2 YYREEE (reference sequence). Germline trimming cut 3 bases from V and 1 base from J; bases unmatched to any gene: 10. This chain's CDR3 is CASSSDLAGGSYEQYF. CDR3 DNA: TGTGCCAGCAGCTCCGACCTAGCAGGGGGATCCTACGAGCAGTACTTC.

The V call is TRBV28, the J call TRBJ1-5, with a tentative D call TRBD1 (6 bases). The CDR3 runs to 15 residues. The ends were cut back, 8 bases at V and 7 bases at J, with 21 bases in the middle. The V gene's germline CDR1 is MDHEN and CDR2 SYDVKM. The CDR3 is CASYRSAGARQPQHF. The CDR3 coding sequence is TGTGCCAGCTATCGTTCTGCGGGGGCAAGGCAGCCCCAGCATTTT.

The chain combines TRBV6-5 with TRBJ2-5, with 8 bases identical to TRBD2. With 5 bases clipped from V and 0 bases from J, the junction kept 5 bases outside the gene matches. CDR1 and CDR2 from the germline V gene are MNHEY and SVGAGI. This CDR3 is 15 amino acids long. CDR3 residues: CASSRAGEYQETQYF. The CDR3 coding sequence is TGTGCCAGCAGTAGAGCGGGAGAGTACCAAGAGACCCAGTACTTC.

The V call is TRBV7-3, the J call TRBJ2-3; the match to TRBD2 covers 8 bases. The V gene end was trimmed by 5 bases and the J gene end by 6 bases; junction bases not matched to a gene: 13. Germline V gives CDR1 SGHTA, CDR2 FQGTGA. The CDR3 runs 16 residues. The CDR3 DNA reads TGTGCCAGCAGCCCCGGACTAGCAGAAACACAGGATACGCAGTATTTT. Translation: CASSPGLAETQDTQYF.

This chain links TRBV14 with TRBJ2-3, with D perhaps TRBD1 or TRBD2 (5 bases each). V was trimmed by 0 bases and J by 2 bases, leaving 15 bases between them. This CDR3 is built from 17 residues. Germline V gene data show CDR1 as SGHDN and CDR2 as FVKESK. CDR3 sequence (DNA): TGTGCCAGCAGCCAAGATTTTGCAGGGAGTAACACAGATACGCAGTATTTT. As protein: CASSQDFAGSNTDTQYF.

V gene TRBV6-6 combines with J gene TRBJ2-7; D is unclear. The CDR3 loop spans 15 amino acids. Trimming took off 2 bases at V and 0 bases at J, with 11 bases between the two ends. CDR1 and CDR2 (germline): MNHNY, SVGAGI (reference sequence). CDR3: CASSYGPQHSYEQYF. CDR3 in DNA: TGTGCCAGCAGTTACGGGCCCCAGCACTCCTACGAGCAGTACTTC.

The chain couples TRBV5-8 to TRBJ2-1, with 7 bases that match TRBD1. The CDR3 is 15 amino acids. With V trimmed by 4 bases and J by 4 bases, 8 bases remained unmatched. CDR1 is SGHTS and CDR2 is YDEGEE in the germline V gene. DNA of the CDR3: TGTGCCAGCAGCCCGGGACAGAACACGTACAATGAGCAGTTCTTC. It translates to CASSPGQNTYNEQFF.

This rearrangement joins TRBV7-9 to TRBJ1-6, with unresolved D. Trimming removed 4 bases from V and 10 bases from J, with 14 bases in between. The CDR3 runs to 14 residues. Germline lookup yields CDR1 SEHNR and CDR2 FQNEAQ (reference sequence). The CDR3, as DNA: TGTGCCAGCAGCTCCGACGGTCTTGGATCACCCCTCCACTTT. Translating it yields CASSSDGLGSPLHF. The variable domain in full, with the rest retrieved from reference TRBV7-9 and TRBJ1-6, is DTGVSQNPRHKITKRGQNVTFRCDPISEHNRLYWYRQTLGQGPEFLTYFQNEAQLEKSRLLSDRFSAERPKGSFSTLEIQRTEQGDSAMYLCASSSDGLGSPLHFGNGTRLTVT.

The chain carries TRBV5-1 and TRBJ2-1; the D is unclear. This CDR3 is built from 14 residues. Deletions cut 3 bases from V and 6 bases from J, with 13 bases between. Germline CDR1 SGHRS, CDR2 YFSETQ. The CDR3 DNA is TGCGCCAGCAGCTGGAGTCTGAACGGCAATGAGCAGTTCTTC. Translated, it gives CASSWSLNGNEQFF.

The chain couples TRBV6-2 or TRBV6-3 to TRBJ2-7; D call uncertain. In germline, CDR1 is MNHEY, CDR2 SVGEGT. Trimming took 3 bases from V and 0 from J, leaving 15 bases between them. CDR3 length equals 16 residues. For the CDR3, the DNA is TGTGCCAGCAGTTATTGGCAGATATCTATCTCCTACGAGCAGTACTTC. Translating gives CASSYWQISISYEQYF.

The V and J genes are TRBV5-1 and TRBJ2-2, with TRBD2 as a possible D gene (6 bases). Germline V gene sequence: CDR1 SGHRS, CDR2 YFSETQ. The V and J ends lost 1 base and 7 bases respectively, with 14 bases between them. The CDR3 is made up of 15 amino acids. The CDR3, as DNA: TGCGCCAGCAGCTTGCTCCCTAGCGACGGCGGGGAGCTGTTTTTT. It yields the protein CASSLLPSDGGELFF.

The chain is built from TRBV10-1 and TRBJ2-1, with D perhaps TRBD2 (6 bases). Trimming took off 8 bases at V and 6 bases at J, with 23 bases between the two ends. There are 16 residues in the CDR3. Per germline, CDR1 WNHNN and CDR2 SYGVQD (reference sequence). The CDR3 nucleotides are TGCGCCAGCGCGGAGGGCAGGGTACTCCTATTCAATGAGCAGTTCTTC. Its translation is CASAEGRVLLFNEQFF.

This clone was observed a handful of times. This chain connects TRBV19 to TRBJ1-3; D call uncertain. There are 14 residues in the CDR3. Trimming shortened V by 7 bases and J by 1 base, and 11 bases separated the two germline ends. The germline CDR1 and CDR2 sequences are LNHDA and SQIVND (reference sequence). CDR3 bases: TGTGCCAGTACCCCCGGCTCATCTGGAAACACCATATATTTT. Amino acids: CASTPGSSGNTIYF.

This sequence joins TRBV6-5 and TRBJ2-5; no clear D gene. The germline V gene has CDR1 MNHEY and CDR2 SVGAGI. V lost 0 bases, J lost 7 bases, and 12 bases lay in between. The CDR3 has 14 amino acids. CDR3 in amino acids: CASSYSPPSGTQYF. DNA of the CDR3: TGTGCCAGCAGTTACTCGCCCCCGTCGGGGACCCAGTACTTC.

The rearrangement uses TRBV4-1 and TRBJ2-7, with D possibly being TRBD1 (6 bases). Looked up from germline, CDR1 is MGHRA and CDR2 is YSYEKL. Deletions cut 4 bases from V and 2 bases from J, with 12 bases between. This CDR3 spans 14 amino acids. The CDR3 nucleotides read TGCGCCAGCAGCCGGGGCAGGGACACCTACGAGCAGTACTTC. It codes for CASSRGRDTYEQYF.

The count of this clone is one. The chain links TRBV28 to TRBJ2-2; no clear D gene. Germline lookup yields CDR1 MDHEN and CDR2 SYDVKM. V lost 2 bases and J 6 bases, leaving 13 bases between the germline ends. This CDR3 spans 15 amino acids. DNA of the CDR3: TGTGCCAGCAGTTTAAGGGTCTCGAGGCCCGGGGAGCTGTTTTTT. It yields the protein CASSLRVSRPGELFF.

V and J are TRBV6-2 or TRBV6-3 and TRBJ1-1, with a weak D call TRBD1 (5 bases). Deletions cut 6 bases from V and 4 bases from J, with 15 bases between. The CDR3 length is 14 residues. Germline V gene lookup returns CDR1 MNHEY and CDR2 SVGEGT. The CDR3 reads CASSPYRQSTEAFF. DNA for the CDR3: TGTGCCAGCAGCCCCTACCGACAGAGCACTGAAGCTTTCTTT.

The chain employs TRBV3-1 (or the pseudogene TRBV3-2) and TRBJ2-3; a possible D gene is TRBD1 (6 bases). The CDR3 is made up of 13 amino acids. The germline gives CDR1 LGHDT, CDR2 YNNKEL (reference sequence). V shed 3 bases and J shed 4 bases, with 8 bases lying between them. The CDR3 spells CASSQQGPDTQYF. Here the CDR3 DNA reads TGTGCCAGCAGCCAGCAGGGGCCAGATACGCAGTATTTT.

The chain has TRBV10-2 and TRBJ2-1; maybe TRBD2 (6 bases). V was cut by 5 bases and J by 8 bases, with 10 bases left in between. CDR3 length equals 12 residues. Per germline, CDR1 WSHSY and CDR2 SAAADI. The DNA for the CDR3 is TGCGCCAGCAGTCTGACTAGTGATGAGCAGTTCTTC. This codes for CASSLTSDEQFF.

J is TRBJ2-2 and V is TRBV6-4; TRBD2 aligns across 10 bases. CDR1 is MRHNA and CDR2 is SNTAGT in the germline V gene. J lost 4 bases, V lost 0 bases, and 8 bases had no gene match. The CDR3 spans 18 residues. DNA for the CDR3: TGTGCCAGCAGTGACTCGTATACAGCGGGGGGGCCCACCGGGGAGCTGTTTTTT. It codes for CASSDSYTAGGPTGELFF.

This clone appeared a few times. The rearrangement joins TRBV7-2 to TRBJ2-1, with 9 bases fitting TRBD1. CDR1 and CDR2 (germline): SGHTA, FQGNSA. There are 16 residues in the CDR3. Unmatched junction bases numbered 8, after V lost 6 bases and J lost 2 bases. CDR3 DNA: TGTGCCAGCAGTAGGACAGGGGCGTTGACCTACAATGAGCAGTTCTTC. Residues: CASSRTGALTYNEQFF. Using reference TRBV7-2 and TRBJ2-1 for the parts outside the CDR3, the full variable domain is GAGVSQSPSNKVTEKGKDVELRCDPISGHTALYWYRQSLGQGLEFLIYFQGNSAPDKSGLPSDRFSAERTGGSVSTLTIQRTQQEDSAVYLCASSRTGALTYNEQFFGPGTRLTVL.

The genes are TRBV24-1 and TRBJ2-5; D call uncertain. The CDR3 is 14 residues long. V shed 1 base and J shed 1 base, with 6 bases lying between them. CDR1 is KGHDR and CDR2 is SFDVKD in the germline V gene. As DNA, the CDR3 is TGTGCCACCAGTGATTTTACAGTCCAAGAGACCCAGTACTTC. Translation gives CATSDFTVQETQYF.

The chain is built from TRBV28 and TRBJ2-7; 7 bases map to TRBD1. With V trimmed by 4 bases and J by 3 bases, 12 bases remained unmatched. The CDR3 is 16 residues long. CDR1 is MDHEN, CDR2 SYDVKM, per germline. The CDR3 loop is CASSSPEAGTVYEQYF. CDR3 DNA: TGTGCCAGCAGTTCACCCGAAGCCGGGACAGTCTACGAGCAGTACTTC. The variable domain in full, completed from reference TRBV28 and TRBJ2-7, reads DVKVTQSSRYLVKRTGEKVFLECVQDMDHENMFWYRQDPGLGLRLIYFSYDVKMKEKGDIPEGYSVSREKKERFSLILESASTNQTSMYLCASSSPEAGTVYEQYFGPGTRLTVT.

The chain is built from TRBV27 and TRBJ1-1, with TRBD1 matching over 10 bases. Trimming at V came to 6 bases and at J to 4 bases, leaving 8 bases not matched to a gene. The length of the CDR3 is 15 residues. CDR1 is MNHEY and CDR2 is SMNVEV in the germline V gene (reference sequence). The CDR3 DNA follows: TGTGCCAGCAGCCGTCAGGACAGGGGGACCACTGAAGCTTTCTTT. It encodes CASSRQDRGTTEAFF.

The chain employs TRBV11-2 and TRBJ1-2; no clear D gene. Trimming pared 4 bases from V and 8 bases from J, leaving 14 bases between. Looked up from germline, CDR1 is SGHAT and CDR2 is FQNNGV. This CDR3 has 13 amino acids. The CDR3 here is CASSSGSLGGYTF. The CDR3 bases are TGTGCCAGCAGCTCCGGGTCCTTGGGGGGCTACACCTTC.

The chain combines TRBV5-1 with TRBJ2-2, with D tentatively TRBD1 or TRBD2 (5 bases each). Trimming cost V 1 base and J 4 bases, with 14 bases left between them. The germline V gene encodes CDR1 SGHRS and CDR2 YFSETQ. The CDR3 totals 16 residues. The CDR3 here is CASSLLRGSTTGELFF. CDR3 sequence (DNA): TGCGCCAGCAGCTTGTTGAGGGGCAGTACCACCGGGGAGCTGTTTTTT.

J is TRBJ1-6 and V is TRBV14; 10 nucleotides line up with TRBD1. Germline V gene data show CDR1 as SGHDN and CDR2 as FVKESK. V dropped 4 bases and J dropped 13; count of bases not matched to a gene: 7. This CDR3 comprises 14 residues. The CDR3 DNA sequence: TGTGCCAGCAGCCTCGGGACAGGGGCCCTTCCCCTCCACTTT. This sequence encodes CASSLGTGALPLHF.